This T cell receptor (beta chain) appears in the sequencing data of a study of type 1 and type 2 diabetes patients. Across the whole study: Participants included type 1 and type 2 diabetes patients plus nondiabetic controls. Study outcomes and limitations: With limited T2D and control samples, some T1D-only expanded clones may not be T1D-specific. Between type 2 diabetes and control samples, V and J usage averaged about 0.97 correlation.

This clonotype appeared a few times. The antigen is not known. Approximately 9.1 milliliters of peripheral blood were collected from each participant. Genomic DNA was the PCR template. Multiplex PCR with 30 forward and 13 reverse primers amplified the TCR beta CDR3. TCRdb passed the multiplex PCR reads through MiXCR, listing each CDR3 protein once. The profile shows about 250,000 distinct CDR3 sequences, over 45% of them singletons. V lost 0 bases and J lost 14, with 20 bases in between. This CDR3 is built from 16 residues. Germline-derived CDR1 and CDR2 are PRHDT and FYEKMQ (reference sequence). The sequence derives from a man aged 18 to 29 with type 2 diabetes. Sequencing was carried out using peripheral blood mononuclear cells (PBMCs). The rearrangement uses TRBV13 and TRBJ1-6; possibly TRBD1 for D (5 bases). Here the CDR3 reads CASSLGTGTRRNSLHF. For the CDR3, the DNA is TGTGCCAGCAGCTTAGGGACCGGGACGCGCCGAAACTCCCTCCACTTT.